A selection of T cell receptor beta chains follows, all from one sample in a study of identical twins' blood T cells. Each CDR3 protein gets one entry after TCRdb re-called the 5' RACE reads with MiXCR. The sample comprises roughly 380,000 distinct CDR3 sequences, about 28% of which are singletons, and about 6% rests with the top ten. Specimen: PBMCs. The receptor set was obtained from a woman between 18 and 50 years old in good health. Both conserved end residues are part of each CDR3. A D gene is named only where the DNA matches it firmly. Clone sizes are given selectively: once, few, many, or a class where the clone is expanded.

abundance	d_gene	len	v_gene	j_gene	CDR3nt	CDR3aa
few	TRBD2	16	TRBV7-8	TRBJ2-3	TGTGCCAGCAGCTCTACTAGCGGGACTTTCACAGATACGCAGTATTTT	CASSSTSGTFTDTQYF
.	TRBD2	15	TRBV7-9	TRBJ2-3	TGTGCCAGCACTCCCCCGGGACTAGAGACAGATACGCAGTATTTT	CASTPPGLETDTQYF
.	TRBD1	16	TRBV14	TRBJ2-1	TGTGCCAGCAGCGCCCTCCGGGACAGAGTAAGCAATGAGCAGTTCTTC	CASSALRDRVSNEQFF
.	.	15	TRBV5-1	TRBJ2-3	TGCGCCAGCAGCTTGGAGAGCCCCTTCACAGATACGCAGTATTTT	CASSLESPFTDTQYF
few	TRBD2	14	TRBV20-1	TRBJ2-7	TGCAGTGCTAGAGGAGCGGGGGCCTTCTACGAGCAGTACTTC	CSARGAGAFYEQYF
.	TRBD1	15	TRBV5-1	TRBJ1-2	TGCGCCAGCAGCACGGGGACAGGGCCCTCCTATGGCTACACCTTC	CASSTGTGPSYGYTF
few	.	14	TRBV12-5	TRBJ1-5	TGTGCTAGTGGTACAGGTCCTAGCAATCAGCCCCAGCATTTT	CASGTGPSNQPQHF
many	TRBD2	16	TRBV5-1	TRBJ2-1	TGCGCCAGCAACTTAGGCGGGACTAGCGGGTACAATGAGCAGTTCTTC	CASNLGGTSGYNEQFF
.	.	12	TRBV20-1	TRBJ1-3	TGCAGTGCTATCGGTAGCGGAAACACCATATATTTT	CSAIGSGNTIYF
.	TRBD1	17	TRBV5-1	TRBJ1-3	TGCGCCAGCAGCTGGACCGGGACAGGGGTCTCTGGAAACACCATATATTTT	CASSWTGTGVSGNTIYF
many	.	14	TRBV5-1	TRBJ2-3	TGCGCCAGCAGCCACAGGGCTAGCACAGATACGCAGTATTTT	CASSHRASTDTQYF
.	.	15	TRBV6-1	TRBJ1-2	TGTGCCAGCAGTGATCTCGTTTTTGGGGCGACGGGCTACACCTTC	CASSDLVFGATGYTF
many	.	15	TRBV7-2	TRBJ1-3	TGTGCCAGCAGCGAAATTCTAGGTGCTGGAAACACCATATATTTT	CASSEILGAGNTIYF
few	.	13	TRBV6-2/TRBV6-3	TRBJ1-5	TGTGCCAGCAGCGACAGGCGGCCCCAGCCCCAGCATTTT	CASSDRRPQPQHF
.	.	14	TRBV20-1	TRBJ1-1	TGCAGTGCTGTACACCGGGGGGGAACCACTGAAGCTTTCTTT	CSAVHRGGTTEAFF
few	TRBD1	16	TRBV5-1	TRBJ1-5	TGCGCCAGCAGCGAACAGGGGGTGGATAGCAATCAGCCCCAGCATTTT	CASSEQGVDSNQPQHF
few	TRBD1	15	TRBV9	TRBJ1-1	TGTGCCAGCAGCCCACCGAGACAGGGGAACACTGAAGCTTTCTTT	CASSPPRQGNTEAFF
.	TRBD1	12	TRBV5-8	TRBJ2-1	TGTGCCAGCAGCCAGGGACAGCTTACCTTGTTCTTC	CASSQGQLTLFF
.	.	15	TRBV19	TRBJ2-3	TGTGCCAGTAGTTTGACAGCAAGACTCACAGATACGCAGTATTTT	CASSLTARLTDTQYF
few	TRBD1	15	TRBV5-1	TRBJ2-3	TGCGCCAGCAGCTTACAGGGGGAGTATGCAGATACGCAGTATTTT	CASSLQGEYADTQYF
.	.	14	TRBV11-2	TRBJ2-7	TGTGCCAGCAGCGCACCTGGGAATTCCTACGAGCAGTACTTC	CASSAPGNSYEQYF
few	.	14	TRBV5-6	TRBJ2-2	TGTGCCAGCATTAGGGGTCGGGACACCGGGGAGCTGTTTTTT	CASIRGRDTGELFF
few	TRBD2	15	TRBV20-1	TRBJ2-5	TGCAGTGCTAGTCCTCGACTAGCGGAACAAGAGACCCAGTACTTC	CSASPRLAEQETQYF
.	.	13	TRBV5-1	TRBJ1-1	TGCGCCAGCAGCTTTACGGAAGACACTGAAGCTTTCTTT	CASSFTEDTEAFF
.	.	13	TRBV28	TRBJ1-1	TGTGCCTCTACAGGATTTTCCTACACTGAAGCTTTCTTT	CASTGFSYTEAFF
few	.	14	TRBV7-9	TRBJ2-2	TGTGCCAGCAGCCTCCGACAGACCACCGGGGAGCTGTTTTTT	CASSLRQTTGELFF
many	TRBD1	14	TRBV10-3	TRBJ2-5	TGTGCCATCAAGGGGACAGTAAGAGAAGAGACCCAGTACTTC	CAIKGTVREETQYF
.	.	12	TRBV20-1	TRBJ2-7	TGCAGTGCTAAGGACGGTACCTACGAGCAGTACTTC	CSAKDGTYEQYF
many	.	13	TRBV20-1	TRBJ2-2	TGCAGTGCTCCACACTCGAACACCGGGGAGCTGTTTTTT	CSAPHSNTGELFF
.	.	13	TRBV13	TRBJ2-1	TGTGCCAGCAGCTCGGGCGGAGACAATGAGCAGTTCTTC	CASSSGGDNEQFF
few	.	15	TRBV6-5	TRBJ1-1	TGTGCCAGCAGTTACTCTCCCCGCTCGGACACTGAAGCTTTCTTT	CASSYSPRSDTEAFF
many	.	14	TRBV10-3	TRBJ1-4	TGTGCCATCAGTGAGCTCCGGGCCAGTGAAAAACTGTTTTTT	CAISELRASEKLFF
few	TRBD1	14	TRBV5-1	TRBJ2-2	TGCGCCAGCTCGGACAGGCCTAGCACCGGGGAGCTGTTTTTT	CASSDRPSTGELFF
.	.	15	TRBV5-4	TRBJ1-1	TGTGCCAGTACTACCCCCGGGACGGAGAACACTGAAGCTTTCTTT	CASTTPGTENTEAFF
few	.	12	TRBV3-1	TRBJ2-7	TGTGCCAGCAGCCGAAGTCCCTACGAGCAGTACTTC	CASSRSPYEQYF
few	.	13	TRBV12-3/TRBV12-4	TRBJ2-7	TGTGCCAGCAGTCCTGGAGATGTCTACGAGCAGTACTTC	CASSPGDVYEQYF
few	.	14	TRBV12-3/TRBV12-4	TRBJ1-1	TGTGCCAGCATTGTTCGAGTTCGGGGTGGTGAAGCTTTCTTT	CASIVRVRGGEAFF
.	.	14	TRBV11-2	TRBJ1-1	TGTGCCAGCAGCCGGGGCGACGGCAGTTTGGAAGCTTTCTTT	CASSRGDGSLEAFF
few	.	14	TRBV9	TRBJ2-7	TGTGCCAGCGGCGTTAGCGCGAGCTCCTACGAGCAGTACTTC	CASGVSASSYEQYF
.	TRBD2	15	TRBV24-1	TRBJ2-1	TGTGCCACCAGTGATTCTAGCGGGAGATTGGATGAGCAGTTCTTC	CATSDSSGRLDEQFF
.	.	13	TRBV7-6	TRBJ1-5	TGTGCCAGCAGCTTAGGGCCTTTAGGGCCCCAGCATTTT	CASSLGPLGPQHF
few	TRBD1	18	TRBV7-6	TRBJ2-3	TGTGCCAGCAGCTTTTCCCCGGGACAGGAGTCTAGCACAGATACGCAGTATTTT	CASSFSPGQESSTDTQYF
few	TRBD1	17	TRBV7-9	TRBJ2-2	TGTGCCAGCAGCTTAGGGCGGGACAGGGGCCCTACCGGGGAGCTGTTTTTT	CASSLGRDRGPTGELFF
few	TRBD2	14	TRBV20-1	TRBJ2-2	TGCAGTGCTAGAGTCAGCGGGAGAGGTGGGGAGCTGTTTTTT	CSARVSGRGGELFF
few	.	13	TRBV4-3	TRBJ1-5	TGCGCCAGCAGCCAAGGACAGTATCAGCCCCAGCATTTT	CASSQGQYQPQHF
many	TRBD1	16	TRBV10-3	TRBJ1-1	TGTGCCATCAGTGACTTGCACAGGGGGCAGAGGACTGAAGCTTTCTTT	CAISDLHRGQRTEAFF
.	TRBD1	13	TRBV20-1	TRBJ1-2	TGCAGTACTAGCTTACAGGGGGCTCTAGGCTACACCTTC	CSTSLQGALGYTF